The 10 T cell receptor beta chains presented below share a single source sample, sequenced in a study of blood T cell repertoires in COVID-19. The assay was immunoSEQ multiplex PCR, and TCRdb's table has in-frame clones only and misses some. The data contain 80,000 to 100,000 clones, 80% to 90% of them singletons. The specimen was peripheral blood. The receptors come from a woman older than 75 with acute or convalescent COVID-19.

V gene TRBV7-2 combines with J gene TRBJ1-1, with D perhaps matching TRBD1 (6 bases). The CDR3 runs to 13 residues. The V gene lost 6 bases and the J gene lost 4 bases, with 12 bases spanning the gap. Per the germline V gene, CDR1 is SGHTA and CDR2 is FQGNSA. CDR3 coding DNA: TGTGCCAGCAGATTCACAGGGAGCACTGAAGCTTTCTTT. Residues: CASRFTGSTEAFF.

The chain is built from TRBV10-2 and TRBJ1-1; 9 nucleotides match TRBD1. CDR3 size: 16 residues. Trimming removed 5 bases from V and 3 bases from J; junction bases left unmatched: 10. Germline V CDR1 and CDR2: WSHSY, SAAADI. CDR3 nucleotide sequence: TGCGCCAGCAGTAGCCTTAACAGGGGGCTTGACACTGAAGCTTTCTTT. This gives the protein CASSSLNRGLDTEAFF.

J is TRBJ1-5 and V is TRBV3-1 (or the pseudogene TRBV3-2); the match to TRBD1 covers 9 bases. This CDR3 spans 14 amino acids. The V segment lost 5 bases and the J segment 6 bases; nucleotides outside the gene matches: 5. From germline, CDR1 is LGHDT and CDR2 YNNKEL (reference sequence). The CDR3 DNA sequence: TGTGCCAGCAGCGGAGACAGGGGGGCTCAGCCCCAGCATTTT. It translates to CASSGDRGAQPQHF.

This chain links TRBV30 with TRBJ2-1, with D possibly being TRBD1 (6 bases). Trimming shortened V by 5 bases and J by 2 bases, and 13 bases separated the two germline ends. Germline V gene sequence: CDR1 GTSNPN, CDR2 SVGIG (reference sequence). There are 14 residues in the CDR3. CDR3 region: CAWGTYRAYNEQFF. In DNA, the CDR3 is TGTGCCTGGGGGACCTACAGGGCCTACAATGAGCAGTTCTTC.

This chain connects TRBV5-1 to TRBJ1-2; 11 positions match TRBD1. V lost 2 bases and J lost 8; bases outside the gene matches: 8. The CDR3 is 15 residues long. CDR1 is SGHRS, CDR2 YFSETQ, per germline. CDR3 coding DNA: TGCGCCAGCAGCTTCGGCGGGACAGGGGGGGAAGGCTACACCTTC. Encoded protein: CASSFGGTGGEGYTF.

This chain uses TRBV3-1 (or the pseudogene TRBV3-2) with TRBJ2-5; D is ambiguous. The CDR3 is 15 amino acids. Germline assignment: CDR1 LGHDT and CDR2 YNNKEL (reference sequence). V shed 4 bases and J shed 1 base, with 13 bases lying between them. CDR3 bases: TGTGCCAGCAGCCTTTTCTGGGCTTCCCAAGAGACCCAGTACTTC. It is translated as CASSLFWASQETQYF.

A single count supports this clone. The genes are TRBV27 and TRBJ1-5, with TRBD1 matching 7 bases. With V trimmed by 4 bases and J by 6 bases, 3 bases remained unmatched. Germline lookup yields CDR1 MNHEY and CDR2 SMNVEV (reference sequence). The CDR3 runs to 13 residues. The CDR3 loop reads CASSSQGLQPQHF. The CDR3 DNA sequence: TGTGCCAGCAGTTCACAGGGGCTTCAGCCCCAGCATTTT.

This clone was recorded a few times. The J gene is TRBJ1-2, the V gene TRBV5-8; weak D call: TRBD1 (6 bases). Germline V gene data show CDR1 as SGHTS and CDR2 as YDEGEE. The CDR3 runs to 13 residues. V lost 10 bases and J 2 bases, leaving 15 bases between the germline ends. The CDR3 reads CAGKGDNNYGYTF. The CDR3 bases are TGTGCCGGGAAGGGGGACAACAACTATGGCTACACCTTC.

The sample holds one count of this clone. CDR3 protein: CASSLEGEQPQHF. The CDR3 DNA reads as TGTGCCAGCAGCTTAGAGGGAGAGCAGCCCCAGCATTTT. J is TRBJ1-5 and V is TRBV7-9; D not resolved. This CDR3 has 13 residues. Trimming cost V 1 base and J 7 bases, with 8 bases left between them. Germline V lookup: CDR1 SEHNR, CDR2 FQNEAQ (reference sequence).

This clone is a singleton in its sample. The V gene is TRBV16, the J gene TRBJ1-6; TRBD1 aligns across 10 bases. Germline V lookup: CDR1 KGHSY, CDR2 FQNENV. Trimming at V came to 6 bases and at J to 8 bases, leaving 4 bases not matched to a gene. The CDR3 is 14 residues long. DNA for the CDR3: TGTGCCAGCAGGGGACAGGGGTTGTATTCACCCCTCCACTTT. This gives the protein CASRGQGLYSPLHF. Full variable domain (missing parts from reference TRBV16 and TRBJ1-6): GEEVAQTPKHLVRGEGQKAKLYCAPIKGHSYVFWYQQVLKNEFKFLISFQNENVFDETGMPKERFSAKCLPNSPCSLEIQATKLEDSAVYFCASRGQGLYSPLHFGNGTRLTVT.